The T cell receptor (beta chain) described here comes from a study of CXCR3-negative and CXCR3-positive naive CD8 T cells. For the study at large: Across all libraries, TRB reads numbered approximately 150 million, with about 1.5 +/- 0.3 million in each library. The study, taken as a whole, reports: Memory cells diverged, while naive CXCR3-positive and CXCR3-negative cells had similar TRBV-TRBJ usage. Similarly elevated diversity marked both naive subsets, with memory CD8+ cells showing far lower diversity. CXCR3 expression dropped partially after cryopreservation, and most assays relied on fresh PBMCs.

As for this clonotype: What it recognizes is unknown.

This CDR3 is built from 15 residues. Looked up from germline, CDR1 is MNHNS and CDR2 is SASEGT. cDNA libraries for TRB were generated by 5' RACE incorporating UMI labels. TCRdb reworked the 5' RACE reads into one entry per CDR3 protein, no DNA. Its clone listing holds around 48,000 distinct CDR3 sequences. The clonotype was recovered from a human donor in good health. Some clones in this sample may be carry-over from other donors' samples. V and J are TRBV6-1 and TRBJ2-7; TCRdb proposes TRBD1, but this gene call is untestable without DNA. What was sequenced was memory CD8+ T cells from blood. The CDR3 loop is CASSEAAGTPYEQYF.